Below are 7 T cell receptor beta chains sequenced from a single sample in a study of CD8 T cells in ankylosing spondylitis (dated 2017 in TCRdb). These receptors' targets are unknown. Preparation of the library involved 5' RACE. Instrument used: Illumina HiSeq 2500. TCRdb reanalyzed the raw reads on its own, using fastp at Q25 for trimming and MiXCR for clone calling, and kept in-frame beta chains. CDR3 protein duplicates are merged, each entry listing the most common genes and DNA. This sample holds 700,000 to 850,000 distinct CDR3 sequences; about 10% were observed only once. Jointly, the top ten make up 0.45% to 0.6% of the sample. Paper-wide results and their limitations: A TCR beta motif made up of under ten highly homologous amino acid variants appeared to be characteristic of blood from ankylosing spondylitis patients.

Sequencing was carried out using blood, either unsorted or a sorted T cell fraction (not recorded which). Receptor source: a male donor with ankylosing spondylitis.

Only a few counts were recorded for this clonotype. The chain uses TRBV20-1 and TRBJ2-7, with TRBD2 as a possible D gene (6 bases). Germline values: CDR1 DFQATT, CDR2 SNEGSKA (reference sequence). V was clipped by 5 bases and J by 1 base, with 18 bases between them. This CDR3 contains 15 residues. CDR3 residues: CSARASSGYSYEQYF. In nucleotides, the CDR3 is TGCAGTGCTCGAGCCTCCAGCGGGTATTCCTACGAGCAGTACTTC.

This clonotype was seen only a few times. J is TRBJ2-6 and V is TRBV10-3; D is perhaps TRBD1 or TRBD2 (5 bases each). Trimming took 7 bases from V and 0 from J, leaving 13 bases between them. The germline CDR1 and CDR2 sequences are ENHRY and SYGVKD. This CDR3 contains 16 residues. Written as DNA, the CDR3 is TGTGCCATCACGGGACGGAGAAGCTCTGGGGCCAACGTCCTGACTTTC. Amino acid sequence: CAITGRRSSGANVLTF.

The chain has TRBV7-2 and TRBJ2-1, with TRBD2 identical over 7 bases. Germline V gives CDR1 SGHTA, CDR2 FQGNSA. Trimming removed 4 bases from V and 4 bases from J; junction bases left unmatched: 7. The CDR3 spans 15 residues. CDR3 sequence (DNA): TGTGCCAGCAGCTCGTGGGAGGGCCATTACAATGAGCAGTTCTTC. Translating gives CASSSWEGHYNEQFF.

The rearrangement links TRBV7-2 to TRBJ1-2, with D possibly TRBD1 on 5 matching bases. The CDR3 contains 15 residues. Germline loops: CDR1 SGHTA, CDR2 FQGNSA. Trimming removed 4 bases from V and 2 bases from J, with 14 bases in between. The CDR3: CASSSGRGWNYGYTF. CDR3 DNA sequence: TGTGCCAGCAGCTCAGGGAGGGGATGGAACTATGGCTACACCTTC.

The V call is TRBV7-6, the J call TRBJ2-5; D tentatively reads TRBD1 or TRBD2 (5 bases each). Germline assignment: CDR1 SGHVS and CDR2 FNYEAQ. Deletions cut 7 bases from V and 4 bases from J, with 13 bases between. This CDR3 spans 13 amino acids. As DNA, the CDR3 is TGTGCCAGCATCCCAACGGGACGAGAGACCCAGTACTTC. Translated: CASIPTGRETQYF.

This clonotype was counted at least ten times. The rearrangement joins TRBV5-1 to TRBJ2-7; 12 bases match TRBD1. Trimming cost V 7 bases and J 6 bases; bases outside gene matches: 5. The CDR3 length is 13 residues. Germline V gene data show CDR1 as SGHRS and CDR2 as YFSETQ. The chain's CDR3 is CASSGQGAAEQYF. DNA for the CDR3: TGCGCCAGCTCGGGACAGGGGGCGGCCGAGCAGTACTTC.

V gene TRBV4-2 combines with J gene TRBJ2-2; D is undetermined. In germline, CDR1 is LGHNA, CDR2 YNFKEQ. Trimming left V 2 bases short and J 5 bases short, with 15 bases between. The CDR3 length is 16 residues. CDR3 sequence (DNA): TGTGCCAGCAGCCAATCATTAGTTCGAAGGACCGGGGAGCTGTTTTTT. Protein sequence: CASSQSLVRRTGELFF.